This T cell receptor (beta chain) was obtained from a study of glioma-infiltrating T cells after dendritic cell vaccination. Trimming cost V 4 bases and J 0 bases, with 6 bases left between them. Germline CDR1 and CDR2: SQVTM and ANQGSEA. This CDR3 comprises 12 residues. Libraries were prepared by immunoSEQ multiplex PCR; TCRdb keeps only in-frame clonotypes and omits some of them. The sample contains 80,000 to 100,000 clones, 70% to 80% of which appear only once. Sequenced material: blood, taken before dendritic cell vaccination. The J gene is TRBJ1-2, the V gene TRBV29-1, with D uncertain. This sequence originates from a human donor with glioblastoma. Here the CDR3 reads CSVGGANYGYTF. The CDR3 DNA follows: TGCAGCGTTGGGGGAGCTAACTATGGCTACACCTTC.